The 20 T cell receptor beta chains given below trace back to one sample, sequenced in a study of cytomegalovirus exposure and HLA in healthy donors. Primers: 60 Vbeta forward and 13 Jbeta reverse. Assay: immunoSEQ multiplex PCR; the TCRdb copy retains only in-frame clones and omits some. The table includes approximately 100,000 clones, 60% to 80% detected once. Sequenced material: PBMCs. These receptors were taken from a man aged 45-65 years in good health and CMV-seropositive.

The V call is TRBV7-2, the J call TRBJ2-1; perhaps TRBD2 as D (6 bases). Germline V gene sequence: CDR1 SGHTA, CDR2 FQGNSA. Trimming left V 1 base short and J 3 bases short, with 10 bases between. This CDR3 comprises 15 residues. The CDR3 DNA sequence: TGTGCCAGCAGCTTAGTAGCTAGCGACTACAATGAGCAGTTCTTC. This encodes CASSLVASDYNEQFF.

The chain has TRBV7-9 and TRBJ2-5; possible D gene TRBD2, 5 bases. V lost 5 bases to trimming and J lost 1 base, with 20 bases between them. Germline V gene data show CDR1 as SEHNR and CDR2 as FQNEAQ (reference sequence). CDR3 length: 17 residues. The CDR3 DNA reads TGTGCCAGCAGCCGCCCCCCTATTGGCGGGCCCCAAGAGACCCAGTACTTC. As protein: CASSRPPIGGPQETQYF.

Here the CDR3 reads CASSAVPTGVYGYTF. The DNA of the CDR3 is TGTGCCAGCAGCGCAGTGCCTACAGGGGTCTATGGCTACACCTTC. This chain joins TRBV9 and TRBJ1-2; TRBD1 matches at 7 bases. Trimming at V came to 3 bases and at J to 4 bases, leaving 9 bases not matched to a gene. The CDR3 covers 15 residues. Germline CDR1 reads SGDLS; CDR2 reads YYNGEE.

CDR3 in amino acids: CSVELAVLYNEQFF. The CDR3 DNA reads as TGCAGCGTTGAACTAGCGGTACTCTACAATGAGCAGTTCTTC. This chain uses TRBV29-1 with TRBJ2-1; the match to TRBD2 covers 7 bases. V dropped 2 bases and J dropped 3; count of bases not matched to a gene: 4. Germline V gene sequence: CDR1 SQVTM, CDR2 ANQGSEA. The CDR3 spans 14 residues.

The chain couples TRBV29-1 to TRBJ2-1, with 7 bases that match TRBD1. The CDR3 has 14 amino acids. Looked up from germline, CDR1 is SQVTM and CDR2 is ANQGSEA. V lost 6 bases, J lost 3 bases, and 8 bases stayed unmatched. The CDR3 loop is CSVLRQGVYNEQFF. In DNA, the CDR3 is TGCAGCGTCCTCCGACAGGGTGTCTACAATGAGCAGTTCTTC.

The table lists this clone with a count of one. CDR3 residues: CASSARTSVNQYEQYF. The CDR3 nucleotides are TGTGCCAGCAGTGCGAGGACTAGCGTGAATCAATACGAGCAGTACTTC. The chain joins TRBV6-1 to TRBJ2-7, with 9 bases identical to TRBD2. The CDR3 is made up of 16 amino acids. J gave up 4 bases and V 4 bases, and 11 bases lay outside the gene matches. CDR1 and CDR2 (germline): MNHNS, SASEGT.

This clone was counted once. This rearrangement joins TRBV21-1 to TRBJ2-5; the table's D call of TRBD1 was not tested on the DNA. The end of the DNA aligns better with TRBJ2-7, so the J call may be wrong. TRBV21-1 is designated a pseudogene. This CDR3 has 14 residues. This CDR3 is CASSKEQESYEQYF. Written as DNA, the CDR3 is TGTGCCAGCAGCAAAGAACAGGAAAGCTACGAGCAGTACTTC.

The rearrangement uses TRBV18 and TRBJ2-7, with a tentative D call TRBD2 (6 bases). CDR3 size: 13 residues. V dropped 4 bases and J dropped 3 bases, with 10 bases sitting between them. The germline CDR1 and CDR2 sequences are KGHSH and LQKENI. This CDR3 is CASSRSGDYEQYF. CDR3 nucleotides: TGTGCCAGCTCACGTAGCGGTGACTACGAGCAGTACTTC.

This clone was observed a few times. This chain links TRBV7-2 with TRBJ2-3, with 10 bases identical to TRBD2. The CDR3 is 15 residues long. Germline CDR1 and CDR2: SGHTA and FQGNSA. With 5 bases clipped from V and 6 bases from J, the junction kept 8 bases outside the gene matches. CDR3 in amino acids: CASSPIAGGGDTQYF. DNA of the CDR3: TGTGCCAGCAGCCCTATAGCGGGGGGCGGGGATACGCAGTATTTT.

The J gene is TRBJ1-4, the V gene TRBV7-9; D is undetermined. In germline, CDR1 is SEHNR, CDR2 FQNEAQ (reference sequence). The CDR3 runs to 15 residues. Trimming shortened V by 3 bases and J by 3 bases, and 11 bases separated the two germline ends. CDR3 residues: CASSFERASNEKLFF. The CDR3 nucleotides are TGTGCCAGCAGCTTTGAGAGGGCGTCTAATGAAAAACTGTTTTTT.

This chain links TRBV7-9 with TRBJ2-2; D is perhaps TRBD2 (5 bases). Trimming shortened V by 11 bases and J by 1 base, and 11 bases separated the two germline ends. The CDR3 has 13 amino acids. Germline V gene lookup returns CDR1 SEHNR and CDR2 FQNEAQ (reference sequence). In DNA, the CDR3 is TGTGCCGCCCGGGAATTGAACACCGGGGAGCTGTTTTTT. Protein sequence: CAARELNTGELFF.

The chain joins TRBV4-1 to TRBJ2-7, with 7 bases identical to TRBD1. Per the germline V gene, CDR1 is MGHRA and CDR2 is YSYEKL. With V trimmed by 3 bases and J by 0 bases, 8 bases remained unmatched. CDR3 size: 16 residues. The CDR3 here is CASSHRQGGSSYEQYF. The CDR3 nucleotides are TGCGCCAGCAGCCACCGACAGGGTGGGAGCTCCTACGAGCAGTACTTC.

This chain uses TRBV7-9 with TRBJ2-2, with D maybe TRBD1 (6 bases). The ends were cut back, 1 base at V and 2 bases at J, with 11 bases in the middle. The CDR3 runs to 16 residues. Germline CDR1 SEHNR, CDR2 FQNEAQ (reference sequence). The CDR3 loop is CASSLVRTVNTGELFF. As DNA, the CDR3 is TGTGCCAGCAGCTTAGTCCGGACAGTCAACACCGGGGAGCTGTTTTTT.

This clone was counted between two and nine times. This chain connects TRBV28 to TRBJ1-5; D possibly corresponds to TRBD1 (5 bases). This CDR3 has 16 residues. Germline V lookup: CDR1 MDHEN, CDR2 SYDVKM. V was clipped by 4 bases and J by 0 bases, with 13 bases between them. CDR3 in amino acids: CASSSRRAFSNQPQHF. CDR3 bases: TGTGCCAGCAGTTCCCGCAGGGCGTTTAGCAATCAGCCCCAGCATTTT. Full variable domain (rest looked up from reference TRBV28 and TRBJ1-5): DVKVTQSSRYLVKRTGEKVFLECVQDMDHENMFWYRQDPGLGLRLIYFSYDVKMKEKGDIPEGYSVSREKKERFSLILESASTNQTSMYLCASSSRRAFSNQPQHFGDGTRLSIL.

The chain's CDR3 is CASSALAGGTDTQYF. In DNA form, the CDR3 reads TGTGCCAGCAGCGCTCTAGCGGGAGGGACAGATACGCAGTATTTT. The chain links TRBV9 to TRBJ2-3; the match to TRBD2 covers 12 bases. Germline loops: CDR1 SGDLS, CDR2 YYNGEE. After removal of 3 bases from V and 3 bases from J, the junction contained 2 bases not matched to a gene. The length of the CDR3 is 15 residues.

This clone was observed a handful of times. This chain links TRBV5-4 with TRBJ2-1; tentatively, D is TRBD2 (6 bases). The CDR3 runs to 15 residues. Trimming pared 2 bases from V and 7 bases from J, leaving 16 bases between. Germline CDR1 is SGHNT and CDR2 is YYREEE (reference sequence). DNA of the CDR3: TGTGCCAGCAGCTTTGGCGGGAAGTTGGGTAATGAGCAGTTCTTC. Protein product: CASSFGGKLGNEQFF. The whole variable domain, remainder taken from reference TRBV5-4 and TRBJ2-1, is ETGVTQSPTHLIKTRGQQVTLRCSSQSGHNTVSWYQQALGQGPQFIFQYYREEENGRGNFPPRFSGLQFPNYSSELNVNALELDDSALYLCASSFGGKLGNEQFFGPGTRLTVL.

The chain combines TRBV11-3 with TRBJ2-1; 10 bases match TRBD1. The J segment lost 7 bases and the V segment lost 5 bases, leaving 8 bases of the junction unmatched. Germline CDR1 is SGHNT and CDR2 is YENEEA. This CDR3 has 15 residues. The CDR3 reads CASSLKRQGANEQFF. CDR3 DNA sequence: TGTGCCAGCAGCCTAAAGAGACAGGGGGCAAATGAGCAGTTCTTC.

In this sample, this clone turned up once. The CDR3 reads CASSLSLGQFSTYNEQFF. For the CDR3, the DNA is TGTGCCAGCAGTTTATCGCTAGGACAGTTCAGCACCTACAATGAGCAGTTCTTC. The J gene is TRBJ2-1, the V gene TRBV27, with a weak D call TRBD1 (6 bases). Germline-derived CDR1 and CDR2 are MNHEY and SMNVEV (reference sequence). This CDR3 contains 18 residues. V lost 0 bases and J 2 bases, leaving 17 bases between the germline ends.

The chain recombines TRBV5-1 with TRBJ2-3; TRBD2 matches 13 bases. Per the germline V gene, CDR1 is SGHRS and CDR2 is YFSETQ. J lost 4 bases, V lost 3 bases, and 11 bases had no gene match. This CDR3 region has 18 residues. As DNA, the CDR3 is TGCGCCAGCAGCTCGCCGGGACTAGCGGGGTCGACACCAGATACGCAGTATTTT. This translates into CASSSPGLAGSTPDTQYF. The full variable domain, with the rest looked up from reference TRBV5-1 and TRBJ2-3, is KAGVTQTPRYLIKTRGQQVTLSCSPISGHRSVSWYQQTPGQGLQFLFEYFSETQRNKGNFPGRFSGRQFSNSRSEMNVSTLELGDSALYLCASSSPGLAGSTPDTQYFGPGTRLTVL.

This clone was found a few times. The chain employs TRBV9 and TRBJ2-1, with TRBD2 matching over 7 bases. In germline, CDR1 is SGDLS, CDR2 YYNGEE. The CDR3 is 13 amino acids. The V segment lost 2 bases and the J segment 10 bases; nucleotides outside the gene matches: 6. CDR3 nucleotide sequence: TGTGCCAGCAGCGTTATTTTGGGGGGGGAGCAGTTCTTC. Its translation is CASSVILGGEQFF.